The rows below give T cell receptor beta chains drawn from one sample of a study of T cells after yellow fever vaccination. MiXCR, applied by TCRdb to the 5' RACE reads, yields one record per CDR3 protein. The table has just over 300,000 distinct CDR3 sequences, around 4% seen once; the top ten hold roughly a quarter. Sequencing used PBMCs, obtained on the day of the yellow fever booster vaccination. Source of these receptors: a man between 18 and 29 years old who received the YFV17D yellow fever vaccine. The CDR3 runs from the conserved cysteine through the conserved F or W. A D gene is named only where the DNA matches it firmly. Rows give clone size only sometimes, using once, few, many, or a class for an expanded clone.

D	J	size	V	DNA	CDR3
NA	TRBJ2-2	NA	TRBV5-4	TGTGCCAGCAGCTTGGGATCGGGGGTAGGGGAGCTGTTTTTT	CASSLGSGVGELFF
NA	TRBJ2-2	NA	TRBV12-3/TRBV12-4	TGTGCCAGCAGTTTATTAGGACAGACGAACACCGGGGAGCTGTTTTTT	CASSLLGQTNTGELFF
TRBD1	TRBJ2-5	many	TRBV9	TGTGCCAGCAGCTCTAGACAGGGCCAAGAGACCCAGTACTTC	CASSSRQGQETQYF
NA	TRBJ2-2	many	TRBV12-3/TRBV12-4	TGTGCCAGCAGCTGGGACACCGGGGAGCTGTTTTTT	CASSWDTGELFF
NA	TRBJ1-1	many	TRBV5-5	TGTGCCAGCAGCTTGGAAACGGGGGACACTGAAGCTTTCTTT	CASSLETGDTEAFF
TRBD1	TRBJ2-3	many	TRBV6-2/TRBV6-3	TGTGCCAGCAGCTGGGGACAGTACAACACAGATACGCAGTATTTT	CASSWGQYNTDTQYF
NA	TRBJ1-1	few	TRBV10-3	TGTGCCATCAACAACGCCGGGACCCCCGAAGCTTTCTTT	CAINNAGTPEAFF
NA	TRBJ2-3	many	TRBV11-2	TGTGCCAGCAGCTCCACGTGGTCGAGCACAGATACGCAGTATTTT	CASSSTWSSTDTQYF
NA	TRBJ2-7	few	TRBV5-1	TGCGCCAGCAGCTTGGGGGCTCGGAGCGAGCAGTACTTC	CASSLGARSEQYF
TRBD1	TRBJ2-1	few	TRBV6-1	TGTGCCAGCATTGTGAACCCAGGGGGCGGCCGCTACAATGAGCAGTTCTTC	CASIVNPGGGRYNEQFF